This TCR beta chain was identified during a study of CD8 T cells in ankylosing spondylitis (dated by TCRdb to 2017 to 2019). Notes on the research overall: T cell receptor beta repertoires were profiled in healthy donors and ankylosing spondylitis patients so that disease-linked TCR variants could be found. Samples of peripheral blood were taken, and for ankylosing spondylitis patients, synovial fluid was collected as well. The whole study cohort included 90 to 120 healthy donors and roughly 24 ankylosing spondylitis patients.

Broad study findings and their caveats: Blood from ankylosing spondylitis patients appeared to be characterized by a TCR beta motif made up of under ten highly homologous amino acid variants. Some of the motif variants had been reported before in the synovial fluid and blood of reactive arthritis patients, a finding that suggests common disease-initiation mechanisms. The disease-linked clones had a CD8+ phenotype and were found at relatively low frequencies in peripheral blood. Significant enrichment of the disease-linked clones was reported in matched synovial fluid samples from ankylosing spondylitis patients.

V gives up 1 base and J gives up 0 bases, and the segment between their germline ends measures 6 bases. Per the germline V gene, MGHDK is the CDR1 and SYGVNS is the CDR2. From its cysteine to its phenylalanine, the CDR3 spans 15 amino acids. The entry retains the CDR3 DNA only, 45 bases that are in frame from base 1. This clonotype has at least ten counts. There is no known antigen for this receptor. Per-base qualities were not stored, and no clone one base away is much larger. These reads were obtained on an Illumina HiSeq 2500. Quantitative 5'-RACE with molecular barcodes was the method used to prepare the TCR beta libraries. The authors processed their data as follows. A new computational method, built on a probabilistic model of VDJ rearrangement, was used to identify disease-linked TCR variants. The public sequencing data were trimmed at Q25 with fastp and processed into clonotypes with MiXCR by TCRdb, which kept only in-frame beta chains. Rows with a matching CDR3 protein are joined into one entry that keeps the most common DNA and genes. These V and J calls rely on TCRdb rather than the paper's analysis. For this sample there are approximately 300,000 distinct CDR3 sequences; under 8.5% appear just once. Clones ranked in the top ten supply roughly 15% of the sample.

The TCR sequence derives from a male donor with ankylosing spondylitis. Sequenced input: blood, either unsorted or a sorted T cell fraction (not recorded which). The receptor chain draws on TRBV25-1 and TRBJ1-4, with the D gene call left open. The nucleotide sequence reads as follows: TGTGCCAGCAGTGAATCCTTTGCAACTAATGAAAAACTGTTTTTT. Translated, it gives CASSESFATNEKLFF.